This is a list of T cell receptor beta chains from one sample in a study of metastatic and nonmetastatic thyroid tumors. TCRdb re-called the PCR reads via MiXCR. This sample carries about 50,000 clones, about 4.2% of them seen once, and the ten largest clones take over 9%. Material for sequencing was blood. Receptor source: a female donor with papillary thyroid cancer or a benign thyroid nodule (not recorded which). Some clones in this sample may be carry-over from other donors' samples. The CDR3 runs from the conserved cysteine through the conserved F or W.

v_call	j_call	cdr3_aa
TRBV2	TRBJ2-1	CASLVGGPYNEQFF
TRBV12-3/TRBV12-4	TRBJ1-2	CASRPLAADGYTF
TRBV7-9	TRBJ1-1	CASRAVNTEAFF
TRBV6-1	TRBJ2-7	CASSLGRTSYEQYF
TRBV6-1	TRBJ2-1	CASNRGGAWGEQFF
TRBV3-1	TRBJ1-1	CASSQVSGSTEAFF
TRBV11-3	TRBJ1-6	CASNHGGENNSPLHF
TRBV27	TRBJ2-1	CASSLVRGDEQFF
TRBV5-1	TRBJ1-2	CASSYDGLWGYTF
TRBV2	TRBJ2-2	CASRSPRGTGELFF
TRBV6-2/TRBV6-3	TRBJ1-1	CASSYSRQGGLNTKSFF
TRBV6-9	TRBJ2-2	CASKTGEVAGELFF
TRBV5-1	TRBJ2-7	CASSLEGVIAGAYWYF
TRBV3-1	TRBJ2-6	CASSPFFSVGANVLTF
TRBV7-3	TRBJ2-3	CASSLGSAGGPRDTQYF
TRBV6-6	TRBJ1-1	CASIYSTGNLRAEAFF
TRBV6-1	TRBJ1-6	CASSKETGGYNSPLHF
TRBV7-2	TRBJ1-4	CASNLMGPIFNEKLFF
TRBV13	TRBJ2-1	CASSYVRGGSYNEQFF
TRBV19	TRBJ2-2	CATQGGWGSSGELFF
TRBV7-9	TRBJ2-3	CASSPGQAYTDTQYF
TRBV14	TRBJ1-5	CASSQGTGTSNQPQHF
TRBV6-2/TRBV6-3	TRBJ2-2	CASSYWGAGELFF
TRBV6-1	TRBJ2-3	CASVPDGGLAGPDTQYF